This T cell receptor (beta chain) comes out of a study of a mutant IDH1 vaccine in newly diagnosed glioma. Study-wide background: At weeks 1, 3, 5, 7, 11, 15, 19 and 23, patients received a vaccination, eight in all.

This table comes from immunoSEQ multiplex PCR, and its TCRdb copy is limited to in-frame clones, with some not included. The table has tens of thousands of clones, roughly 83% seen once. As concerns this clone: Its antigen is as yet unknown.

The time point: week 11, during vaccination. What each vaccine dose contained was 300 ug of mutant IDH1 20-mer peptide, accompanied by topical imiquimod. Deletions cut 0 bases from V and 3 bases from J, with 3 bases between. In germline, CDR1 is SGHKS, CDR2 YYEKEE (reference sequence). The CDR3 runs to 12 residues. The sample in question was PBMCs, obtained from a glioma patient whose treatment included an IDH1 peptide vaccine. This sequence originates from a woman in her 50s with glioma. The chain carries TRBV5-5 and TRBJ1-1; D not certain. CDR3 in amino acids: CASSLVDTEAFF. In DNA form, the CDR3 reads TGTGCCAGCAGCTTGGTAGACACTGAAGCTTTCTTT. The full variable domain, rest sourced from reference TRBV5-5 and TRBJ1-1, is DAGVTQSPTHLIKTRGQQVTLRCSPISGHKSVSWYQQVLGQGPQFIFQYYEKEERGRGNFPDRFSARQFPNYSSELNVNALLLGDSALYLCASSLVDTEAFFGQGTRLTVV.